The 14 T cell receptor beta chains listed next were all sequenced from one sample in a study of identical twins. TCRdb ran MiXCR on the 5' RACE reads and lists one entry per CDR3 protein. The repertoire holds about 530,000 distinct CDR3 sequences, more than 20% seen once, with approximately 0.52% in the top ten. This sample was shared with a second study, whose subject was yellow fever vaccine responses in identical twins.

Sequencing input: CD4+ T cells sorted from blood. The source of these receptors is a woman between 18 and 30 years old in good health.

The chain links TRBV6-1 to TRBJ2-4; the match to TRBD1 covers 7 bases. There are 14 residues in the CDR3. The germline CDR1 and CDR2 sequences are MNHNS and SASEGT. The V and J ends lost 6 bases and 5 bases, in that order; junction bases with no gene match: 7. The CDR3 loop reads CASSPEGGENIQYF. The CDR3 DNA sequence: TGTGCCAGCAGCCCCGAAGGGGGCGAAAACATTCAGTACTTC.

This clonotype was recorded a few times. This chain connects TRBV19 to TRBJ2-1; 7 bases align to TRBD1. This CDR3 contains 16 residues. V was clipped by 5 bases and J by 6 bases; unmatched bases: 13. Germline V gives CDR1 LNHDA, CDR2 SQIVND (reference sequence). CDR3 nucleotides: TGTGCCAGTAGTTCCCGGACAGGACACCGTGTCAATGAGCAGTTCTTC. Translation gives CASSSRTGHRVNEQFF.

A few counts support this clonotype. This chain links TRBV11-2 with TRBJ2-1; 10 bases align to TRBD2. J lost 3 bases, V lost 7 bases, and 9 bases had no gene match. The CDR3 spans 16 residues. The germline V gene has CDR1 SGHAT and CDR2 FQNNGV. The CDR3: CASKPLAGVNYNEQFF. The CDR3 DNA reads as TGTGCCAGCAAACCTCTAGCGGGGGTTAACTACAATGAGCAGTTCTTC.

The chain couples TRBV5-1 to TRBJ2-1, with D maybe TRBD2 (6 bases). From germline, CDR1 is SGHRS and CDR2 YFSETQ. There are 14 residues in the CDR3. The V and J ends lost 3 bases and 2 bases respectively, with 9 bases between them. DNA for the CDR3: TGCGCCAGCAGCTCGGGAGAACCCTACAATGAGCAGTTCTTC. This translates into CASSSGEPYNEQFF. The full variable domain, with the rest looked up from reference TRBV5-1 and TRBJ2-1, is KAGVTQTPRYLIKTRGQQVTLSCSPISGHRSVSWYQQTPGQGLQFLFEYFSETQRNKGNFPGRFSGRQFSNSRSEMNVSTLELGDSALYLCASSSGEPYNEQFFGPGTRLTVL.

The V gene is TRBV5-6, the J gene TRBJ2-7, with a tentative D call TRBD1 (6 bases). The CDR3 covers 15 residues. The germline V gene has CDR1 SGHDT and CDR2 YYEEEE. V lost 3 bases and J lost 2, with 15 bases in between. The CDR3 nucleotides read TGTGCCAGCAGCTCCGGACAGTCCTTCGCCTACGAGCAGTACGTC. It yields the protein CASSSGQSFAYEQYV.

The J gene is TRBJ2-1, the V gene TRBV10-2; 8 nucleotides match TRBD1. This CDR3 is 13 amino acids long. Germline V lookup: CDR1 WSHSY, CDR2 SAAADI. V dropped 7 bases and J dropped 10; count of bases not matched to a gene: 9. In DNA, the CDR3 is TGCGCCAGCATCACTCCAGGGGGCCAAGAGCAGTTCTTC. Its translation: CASITPGGQEQFF.

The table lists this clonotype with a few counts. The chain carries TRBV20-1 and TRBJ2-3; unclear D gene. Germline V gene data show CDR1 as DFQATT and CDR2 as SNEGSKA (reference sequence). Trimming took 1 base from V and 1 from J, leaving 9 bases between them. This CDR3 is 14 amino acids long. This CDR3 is CSARGAGGTDTQYF. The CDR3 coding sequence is TGCAGTGCTAGAGGTGCTGGGGGCACAGATACGCAGTATTTT.

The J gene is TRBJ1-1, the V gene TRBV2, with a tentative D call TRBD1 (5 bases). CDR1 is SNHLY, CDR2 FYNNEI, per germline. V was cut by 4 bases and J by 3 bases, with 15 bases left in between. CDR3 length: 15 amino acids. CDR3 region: CASSAQGHGDTEAFF. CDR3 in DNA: TGTGCCAGCAGTGCCCAGGGCCACGGGGACACTGAAGCTTTCTTT.

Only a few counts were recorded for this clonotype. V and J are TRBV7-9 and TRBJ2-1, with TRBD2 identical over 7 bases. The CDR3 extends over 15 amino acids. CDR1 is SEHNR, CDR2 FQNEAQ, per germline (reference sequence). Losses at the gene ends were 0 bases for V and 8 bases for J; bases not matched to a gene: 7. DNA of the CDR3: TGTGCCAGCAGCTTAGCGGGAGGGCTCTGGGATGAGCAGTTCTTC. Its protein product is CASSLAGGLWDEQFF. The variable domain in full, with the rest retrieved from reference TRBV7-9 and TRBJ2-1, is DTGVSQNPRHKITKRGQNVTFRCDPISEHNRLYWYRQTLGQGPEFLTYFQNEAQLEKSRLLSDRFSAERPKGSFSTLEIQRTEQGDSAMYLCASSLAGGLWDEQFFGPGTRLTVL.

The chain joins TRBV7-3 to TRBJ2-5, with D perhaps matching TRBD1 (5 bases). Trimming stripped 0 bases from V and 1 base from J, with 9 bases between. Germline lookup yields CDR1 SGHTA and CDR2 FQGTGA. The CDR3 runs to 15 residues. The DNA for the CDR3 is TGTGCCAGCAGCTTAACTCGGACACGCCAAGAGACCCAGTACTTC. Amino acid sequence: CASSLTRTRQETQYF.

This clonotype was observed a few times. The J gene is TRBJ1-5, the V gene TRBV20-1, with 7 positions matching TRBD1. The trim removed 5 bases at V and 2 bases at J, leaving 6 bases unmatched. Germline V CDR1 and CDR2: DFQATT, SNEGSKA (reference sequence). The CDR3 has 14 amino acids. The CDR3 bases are TGCAGTGCTCCAGGGGGTTTCGGCAATCAGCCCCAGCATTTT. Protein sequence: CSAPGGFGNQPQHF.

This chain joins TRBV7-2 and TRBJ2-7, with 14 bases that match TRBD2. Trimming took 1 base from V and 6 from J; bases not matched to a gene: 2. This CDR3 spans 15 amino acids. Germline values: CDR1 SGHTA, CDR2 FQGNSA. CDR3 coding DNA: TGTGCCAGCAGCTTAGTGACTAGCGGGAGGGTCGAGCAGTACTTC. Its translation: CASSLVTSGRVEQYF.

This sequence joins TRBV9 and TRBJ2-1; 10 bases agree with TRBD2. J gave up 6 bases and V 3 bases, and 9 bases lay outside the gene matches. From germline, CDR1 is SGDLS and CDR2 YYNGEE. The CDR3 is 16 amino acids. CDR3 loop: CASSDPSGSLPNEQFF. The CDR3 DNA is TGTGCCAGCAGCGATCCTAGCGGGAGCCTGCCCAATGAGCAGTTCTTC.

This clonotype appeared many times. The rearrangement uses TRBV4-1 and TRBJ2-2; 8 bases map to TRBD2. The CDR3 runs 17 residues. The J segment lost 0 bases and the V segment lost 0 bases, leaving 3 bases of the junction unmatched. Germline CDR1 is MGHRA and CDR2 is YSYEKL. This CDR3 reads CASSQDPGLANTGELFF. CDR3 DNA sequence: TGCGCCAGCAGCCAAGACCCGGGACTAGCGAACACCGGGGAGCTGTTTTTT.